This TCR beta chain stems from a study of T cell responses to AZD1222 COVID-19 vaccine. Broader study findings: Baseline seropositives among AZD1222 recipients totaled only five to seven.

The CDR3 totals 15 residues. Trimming removed 0 bases at V and 4 bases at J, with 10 bases between. Germline values: CDR1 MNHEY, CDR2 SVGEGT. Using immunoSEQ multiplex PCR, the repertoire was profiled, and TCRdb retains in-frame clones only, with some absent. The top ten clones hold around 3.5% of a sample with under 150,000 clones, approximately 90% of them seen once. Worth noting for this clone: The antigen remains unidentified.

The chain is built from TRBV6-2 or TRBV6-3 and TRBJ1-5; tentative D call: TRBD1 (5 bases). This TCR derives from an adult in good health. Material: peripheral blood, obtained on day 0 of AZD1222 vaccination. The CDR3 DNA is TGTGCCAGCAGTTACTCGGGGGAATGGAATCAGCCCCAGCATTTT. It codes for CASSYSGEWNQPQHF.